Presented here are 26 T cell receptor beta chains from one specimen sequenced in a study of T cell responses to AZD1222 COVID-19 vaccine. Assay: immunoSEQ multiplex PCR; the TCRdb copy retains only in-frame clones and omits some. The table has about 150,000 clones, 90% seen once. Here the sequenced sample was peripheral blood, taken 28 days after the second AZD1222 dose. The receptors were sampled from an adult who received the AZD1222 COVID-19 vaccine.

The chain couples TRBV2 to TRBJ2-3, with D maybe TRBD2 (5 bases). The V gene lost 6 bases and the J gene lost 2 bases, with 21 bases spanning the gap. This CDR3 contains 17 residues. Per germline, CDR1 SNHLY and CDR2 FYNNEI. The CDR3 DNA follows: TGTGCCAGCAGCCCAGAGGGATACAGTGATTTCACAGATACGCAGTATTTT. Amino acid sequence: CASSPEGYSDFTDTQYF.

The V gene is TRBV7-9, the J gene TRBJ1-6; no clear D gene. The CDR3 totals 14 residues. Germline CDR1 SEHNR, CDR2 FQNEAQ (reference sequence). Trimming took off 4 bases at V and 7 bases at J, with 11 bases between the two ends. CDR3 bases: TGTGCCAGCAGCTGGGCCGGGTCCAATTCACCCCTCCACTTT. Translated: CASSWAGSNSPLHF.

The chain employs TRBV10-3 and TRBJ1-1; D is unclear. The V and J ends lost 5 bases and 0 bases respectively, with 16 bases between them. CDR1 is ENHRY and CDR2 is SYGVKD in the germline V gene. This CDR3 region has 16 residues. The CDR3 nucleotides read TGTGCCATCAGTTCAACCAGCGTCCGTATGAACACTGAAGCTTTCTTT. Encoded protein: CAISSTSVRMNTEAFF.

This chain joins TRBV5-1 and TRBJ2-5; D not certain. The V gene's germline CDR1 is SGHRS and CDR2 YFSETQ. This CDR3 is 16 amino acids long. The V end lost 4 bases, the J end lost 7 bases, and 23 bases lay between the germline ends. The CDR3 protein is CASSPVRASGPGTQYF. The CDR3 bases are TGCGCCAGCAGCCCCGTCCGGGCCTCAGGACCCGGGACCCAGTACTTC.

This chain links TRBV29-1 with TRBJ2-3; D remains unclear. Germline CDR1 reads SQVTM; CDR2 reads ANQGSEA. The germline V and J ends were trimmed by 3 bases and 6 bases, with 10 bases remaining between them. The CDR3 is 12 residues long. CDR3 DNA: TGCAGCGTTGATTATAGTTCCGATACGCAGTATTTT. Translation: CSVDYSSDTQYF.

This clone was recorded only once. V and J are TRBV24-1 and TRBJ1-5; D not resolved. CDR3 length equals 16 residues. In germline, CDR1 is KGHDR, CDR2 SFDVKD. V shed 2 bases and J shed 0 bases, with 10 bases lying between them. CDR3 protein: CATSDSGRNSNQPQHF. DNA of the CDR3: TGTGCCACCAGTGATTCTGGCAGGAATAGCAATCAGCCCCAGCATTTT.

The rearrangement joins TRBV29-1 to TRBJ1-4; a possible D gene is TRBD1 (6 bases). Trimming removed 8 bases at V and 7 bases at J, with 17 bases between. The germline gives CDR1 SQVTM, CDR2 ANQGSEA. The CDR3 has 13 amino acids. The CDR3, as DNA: TGCAGCTCTAACGGAAAGGGGGGTGAAAAACTGTTTTTT. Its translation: CSSNGKGGEKLFF.

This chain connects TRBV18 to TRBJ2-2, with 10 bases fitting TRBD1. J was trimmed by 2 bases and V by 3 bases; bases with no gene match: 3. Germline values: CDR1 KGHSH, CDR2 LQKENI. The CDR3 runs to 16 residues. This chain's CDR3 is CASSPGQGRNTGELFF. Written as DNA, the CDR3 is TGTGCCAGCTCACCGGGACAGGGGCGAAACACCGGGGAGCTGTTTTTT.

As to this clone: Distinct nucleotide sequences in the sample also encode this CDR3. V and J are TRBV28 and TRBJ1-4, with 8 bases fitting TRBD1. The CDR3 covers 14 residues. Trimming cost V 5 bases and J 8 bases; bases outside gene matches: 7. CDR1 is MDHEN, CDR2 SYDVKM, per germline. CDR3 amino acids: CASSPDRVGEKLFF. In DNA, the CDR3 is TGTGCCAGCAGTCCGGACAGGGTGGGGGAAAAACTGTTTTTT.

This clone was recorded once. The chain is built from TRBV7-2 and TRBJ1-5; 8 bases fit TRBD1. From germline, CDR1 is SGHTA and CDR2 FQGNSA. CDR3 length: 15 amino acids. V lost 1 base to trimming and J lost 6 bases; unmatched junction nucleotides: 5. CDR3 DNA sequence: TGTGCCAGCAGCTTAGGACAGGGGATGAGTCAGCCCCAGCATTTT. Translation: CASSLGQGMSQPQHF.

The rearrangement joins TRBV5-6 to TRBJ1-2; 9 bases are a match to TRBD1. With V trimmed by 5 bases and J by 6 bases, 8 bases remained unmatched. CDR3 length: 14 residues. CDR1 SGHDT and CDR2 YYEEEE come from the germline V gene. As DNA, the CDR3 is TGTGCCAGCAGACCGGGACAGGGCTCTCATGGCTACACCTTC. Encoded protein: CASRPGQGSHGYTF. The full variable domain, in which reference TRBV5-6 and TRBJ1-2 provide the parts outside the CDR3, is DAGVTQSPTHLIKTRGQQVTLRCSPKSGHDTVSWYQQALGQGPQFIFQYYEEEERQRGNFPDRFSGHQFPNYSSELNVNALLLGDSALYLCASRPGQGSHGYTFGSGTRLTVV.

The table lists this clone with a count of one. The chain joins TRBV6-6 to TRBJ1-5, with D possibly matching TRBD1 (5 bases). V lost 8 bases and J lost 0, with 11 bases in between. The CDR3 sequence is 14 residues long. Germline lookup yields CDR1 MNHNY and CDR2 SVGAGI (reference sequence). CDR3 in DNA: TGTGCCAGCGAGGGACTGTCTAGCAATCAGCCCCAGCATTTT. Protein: CASEGLSSNQPQHF.

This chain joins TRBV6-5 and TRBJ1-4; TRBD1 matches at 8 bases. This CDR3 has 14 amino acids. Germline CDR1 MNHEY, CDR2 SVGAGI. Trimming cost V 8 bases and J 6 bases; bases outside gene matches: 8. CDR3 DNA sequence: TGTGCCAGCGAAGCAGGGGGCTGGGATGAAAAACTGTTTTTT. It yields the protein CASEAGGWDEKLFF.

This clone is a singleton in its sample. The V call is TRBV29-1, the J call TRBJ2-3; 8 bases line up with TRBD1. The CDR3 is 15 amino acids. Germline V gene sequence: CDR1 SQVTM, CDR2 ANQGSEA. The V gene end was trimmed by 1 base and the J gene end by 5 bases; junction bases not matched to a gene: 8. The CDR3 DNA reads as TGCAGCGTTGAAGCGGCCAGGGGGCGCGGAGATACGCAGTATTTT. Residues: CSVEAARGRGDTQYF.

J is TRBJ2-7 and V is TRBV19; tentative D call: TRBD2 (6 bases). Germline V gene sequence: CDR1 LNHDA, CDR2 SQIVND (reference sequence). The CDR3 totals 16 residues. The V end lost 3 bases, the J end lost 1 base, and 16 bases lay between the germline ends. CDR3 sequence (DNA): TGTGCCAGTAGTATCGGCTCCGGGACTCAGTCCTACGAGCAGTACTTC. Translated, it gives CASSIGSGTQSYEQYF.

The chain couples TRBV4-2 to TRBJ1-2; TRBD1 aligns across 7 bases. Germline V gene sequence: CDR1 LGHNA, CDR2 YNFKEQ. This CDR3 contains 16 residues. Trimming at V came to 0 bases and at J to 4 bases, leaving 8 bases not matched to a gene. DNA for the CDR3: TGTGCCAGCAGCCAAGATCTGGCAGGGGGGCGCTATGGCTACACCTTC. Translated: CASSQDLAGGRYGYTF.

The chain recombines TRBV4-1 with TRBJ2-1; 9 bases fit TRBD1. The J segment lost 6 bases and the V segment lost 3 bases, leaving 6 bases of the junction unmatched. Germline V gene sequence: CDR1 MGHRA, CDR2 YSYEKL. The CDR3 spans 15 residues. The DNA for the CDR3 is TGCGCCAGCAGCCAGAGGACAGGGGCCATCAATGAGCAGTTCTTC. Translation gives CASSQRTGAINEQFF.

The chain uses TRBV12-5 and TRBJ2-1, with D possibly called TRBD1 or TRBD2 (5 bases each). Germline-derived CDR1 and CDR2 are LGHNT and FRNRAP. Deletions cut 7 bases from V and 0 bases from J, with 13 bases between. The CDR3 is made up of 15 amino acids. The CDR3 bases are TGTGCTAGTGCTACGGGGCGGAGCTCCTACAATGAGCAGTTCTTC. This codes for CASATGRSSYNEQFF.

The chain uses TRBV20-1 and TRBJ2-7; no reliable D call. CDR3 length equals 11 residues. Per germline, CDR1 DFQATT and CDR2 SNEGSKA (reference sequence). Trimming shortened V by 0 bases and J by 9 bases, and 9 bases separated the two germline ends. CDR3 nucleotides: TGCAGTGCTAGAGACCTAAGAGGGCAGTACTTC. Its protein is CSARDLRGQYF.

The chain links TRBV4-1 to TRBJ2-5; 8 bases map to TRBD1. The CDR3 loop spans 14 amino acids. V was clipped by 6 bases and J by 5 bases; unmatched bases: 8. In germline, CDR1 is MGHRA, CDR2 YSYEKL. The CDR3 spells CASSRTGMWETQYF. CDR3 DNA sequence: TGCGCCAGCAGTCGGACAGGGATGTGGGAGACCCAGTACTTC.

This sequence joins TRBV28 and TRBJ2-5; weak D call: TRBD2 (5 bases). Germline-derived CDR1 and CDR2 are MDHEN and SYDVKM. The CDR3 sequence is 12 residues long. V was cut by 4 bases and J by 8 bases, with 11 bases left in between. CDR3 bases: TGTGCCAGCAGTTCACCTAGCCTCACCCAGTACTTC. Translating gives CASSSPSLTQYF.

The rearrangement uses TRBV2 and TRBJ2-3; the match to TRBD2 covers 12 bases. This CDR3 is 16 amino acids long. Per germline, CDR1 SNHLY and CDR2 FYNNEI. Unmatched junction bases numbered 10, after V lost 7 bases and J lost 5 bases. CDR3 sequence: CASNNPTSGSLDTQYF. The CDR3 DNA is TGTGCCAGCAATAACCCGACTAGCGGGAGTCTAGATACGCAGTATTTT.

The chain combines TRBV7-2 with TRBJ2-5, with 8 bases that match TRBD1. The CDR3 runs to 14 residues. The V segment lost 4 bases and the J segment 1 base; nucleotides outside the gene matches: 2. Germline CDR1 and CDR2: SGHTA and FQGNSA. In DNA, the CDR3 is TGTGCCAGCAGCTCCGGGACAGGCCAAGAGACCCAGTACTTC. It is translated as CASSSGTGQETQYF.

CDR3 nucleotide sequence: TGTGCCAGCAGTTTATCGGACAGGACTAGCTACGAGCAGTACTTC. Translated: CASSLSDRTSYEQYF. This chain links TRBV28 with TRBJ2-7; TRBD1 or TRBD2 may be the D gene (7 bases each). The CDR3 is made up of 15 amino acids. Germline assignment: CDR1 MDHEN and CDR2 SYDVKM. The ends were cut back, 1 base at V and 3 bases at J, with 13 bases in the middle.

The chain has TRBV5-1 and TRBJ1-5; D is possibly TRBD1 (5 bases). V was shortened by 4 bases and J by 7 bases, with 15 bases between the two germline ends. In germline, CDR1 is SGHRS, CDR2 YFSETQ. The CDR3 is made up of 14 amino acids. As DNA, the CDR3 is TGCGCCAGCAGCGCACGGGGGGGAAACCAGCCCCAGCATTTT. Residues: CASSARGGNQPQHF.

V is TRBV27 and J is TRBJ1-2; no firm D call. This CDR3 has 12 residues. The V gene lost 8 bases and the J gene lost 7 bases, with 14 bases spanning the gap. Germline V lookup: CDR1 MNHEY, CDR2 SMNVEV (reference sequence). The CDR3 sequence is CASGRSAFGYTF. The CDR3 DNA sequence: TGTGCCAGCGGACGGTCGGCCTTTGGCTACACCTTC.